These 27 T cell receptor beta chains came from one sample sequenced in a study of human T cells and chemical hapten exposure. As for time point: patch test 1, 2 weeks after DPC sensitization. The treatment denotes: therapeutic diphenylcyclopropenone sensitization with weekly scalp DPC. TCRdb re-derived calls from the RACE reads in MiXCR, one entry per CDR3 protein. The table lists about 83,000 distinct CDR3 sequences, 7.5% to 9% of them singletons, with under 2% in the top ten. The sample consisted of whole blood, taken in connection with sensitization to the hapten diphenylcyclopropenone (DPC). The receptors originated from a woman aged 25 to 45 with alopecia areata. Some clones in this sample may be carry-over from other donors' samples.

This clonotype was observed many times. The chain uses TRBV29-1 and TRBJ1-1, with D hard to call. V dropped 1 base and J dropped 4 bases, with 10 bases sitting between them. CDR1 SQVTM and CDR2 ANQGSEA come from the germline V gene. The length of the CDR3 is 13 residues. The CDR3 protein is CSVEGEGGTEAFF. CDR3 in DNA: TGCAGCGTTGAAGGGGAGGGAGGCACTGAAGCTTTCTTT. Looking up the rest from reference TRBV29-1 and TRBJ1-1 gives the full variable domain: SAVISQKPSRDICQRGTSLTIQCQVDSQVTMMFWYRQQPGQSLTLIATANQGSEATYESGFVIDKFPISRPNLTFSTLTVSNMSPEDSSIYLCSVEGEGGTEAFFGQGTRLTVV.

This clonotype was picked up many times. The CDR3 DNA reads as TGTGCCAGCAGTTTTCGGGGGATACGCTCTGGGGCCAACGTCCTGACTTTC. Amino acid sequence: CASSFRGIRSGANVLTF. This chain joins TRBV12-3 or TRBV12-4 and TRBJ2-6; a weak D match, TRBD2 (6 bases). Trimming pared 3 bases from V and 0 bases from J, leaving 12 bases between. There are 17 residues in the CDR3.

The sample holds many counts of this clonotype. The chain has TRBV15 and TRBJ2-5, with TRBD2 as a possible D gene (7 bases). CDR3 length: 15 amino acids. Trimming shortened V by 1 base and J by 4 bases, and 13 bases separated the two germline ends. In germline, CDR1 is LNHNV, CDR2 YYDKDF (reference sequence). CDR3 sequence: CATSRAGGGVETQYF. CDR3 in DNA: TGTGCCACCAGCAGAGCGGGGGGCGGGGTAGAGACCCAGTACTTC.

This clonotype was detected a few times. The chain couples TRBV7-9 to TRBJ1-1; D may be TRBD1 (6 bases). This CDR3 has 15 amino acids. The ends were cut back, 2 bases at V and 5 bases at J, with 15 bases in the middle. CDR1 is SEHNR and CDR2 is FQNEAQ in the germline V gene (reference sequence). CDR3 coding DNA: TGTGCCAGCAGCTTAAGGGGGGACGGAGGGACTGAAGCTTTCTTT. It yields the protein CASSLRGDGGTEAFF.

The chain couples TRBV6-1 to TRBJ2-7, with a possible D match to TRBD1 (6 bases). In germline, CDR1 is MNHNS, CDR2 SASEGT. The CDR3 covers 15 residues. V dropped 6 bases and J dropped 1 base, with 16 bases sitting between them. The CDR3 region has the DNA TGTGCCAGCAGGATCGGGGACACTTCATCCTACGAGCAGTACTTC. This encodes CASRIGDTSSYEQYF.

In its sample, this clonotype was seen many times. This chain joins TRBV6-6 and TRBJ2-2, with no clear D. The CDR3 is made up of 14 amino acids. V shed 6 bases and J shed 8 bases, with 16 bases lying between them. Germline V gene lookup returns CDR1 MNHNY and CDR2 SVGAGI (reference sequence). The CDR3 loop reads CASRPLPSRGELFF. DNA for the CDR3: TGTGCCAGCAGACCCCTCCCATCACGAGGGGAGCTGTTTTTT.

The rearrangement uses TRBV6-2 or TRBV6-3 and TRBJ2-3; D might be TRBD2 (6 bases). V was cut by 10 bases and J by 0 bases, with 14 bases left in between. Germline V CDR1 and CDR2: MNHEY, SVGEGT. There are 14 residues in the CDR3. As DNA, the CDR3 is TGTGCCACCATCTCGGGAGCTAGCACAGATACGCAGTATTTT. Translated: CATISGASTDTQYF.

This clonotype has a count of ten or more. The chain couples TRBV19 to TRBJ1-5; 8 bases agree with TRBD1. Trimming at V came to 3 bases and at J to 4 bases, leaving 2 bases not matched to a gene. The CDR3 is 14 residues long. The V gene's germline CDR1 is LNHDA and CDR2 SQIVND (reference sequence). CDR3 nucleotide sequence: TGTGCCAGTAGTATTGGACAGGGTAATCAGCCCCAGCATTTT. Its translation: CASSIGQGNQPQHF.

This clonotype was picked up many times. This rearrangement joins TRBV20-1 to TRBJ2-3, with D possibly being TRBD2 (6 bases). V was pared by 2 bases and J by 2 bases, with 8 bases between. This CDR3 spans 13 amino acids. The germline CDR1 and CDR2 sequences are DFQATT and SNEGSKA (reference sequence). CDR3 region: CSARSGVTDTQYF. In DNA form, the CDR3 reads TGCAGTGCTAGATCGGGAGTCACAGATACGCAGTATTTT.

This clonotype was seen ten or more times. This sequence joins TRBV29-1 and TRBJ2-7, with 8 positions matching TRBD1. The germline V gene encodes CDR1 SQVTM and CDR2 ANQGSEA. J was trimmed by 6 bases and V by 5 bases; bases with no gene match: 3. The CDR3 has 11 amino acids. CDR3 residues: CSVMTGVEQYF. CDR3 sequence (DNA): TGCAGCGTTATGACAGGGGTCGAGCAGTACTTC.

This clonotype has a count of ten or more. The CDR3 nucleotides are TGTGCCAGCAGTCCCGGGACAGGGGAATGGAGCAATCAGCCCCAGCATTTT. As protein: CASSPGTGEWSNQPQHF. The V gene is TRBV12-3 or TRBV12-4, the J gene TRBJ1-5; 10 positions agree with TRBD1. The CDR3 length is 17 residues. The ends lost 5 bases at V and 1 base at J; junction bases unmatched: 8.

Only a few counts were recorded for this clonotype. J is TRBJ1-5 and V is TRBV12-3 or TRBV12-4; D is undetermined. The CDR3 covers 12 residues. Trimming stripped 7 bases from V and 8 bases from J, with 12 bases between. Here the CDR3 DNA reads TGTGCCAGCACCTATGAAGAGGAGCCCCAGCATTTT. Translated: CASTYEEEPQHF.

This clonotype was seen repeatedly, ten times or more. The V call is TRBV2, the J call TRBJ2-7; D might be TRBD1 (7 bases). Trimming pared 5 bases from V and 5 bases from J, leaving 25 bases between. The CDR3 spans 17 residues. CDR1 is SNHLY and CDR2 is FYNNEI in the germline V gene. This chain's CDR3 is CASSPHRWARGVNEQYF. The CDR3 DNA reads as TGTGCCAGCAGTCCCCATCGGTGGGCCAGGGGGGTCAACGAGCAGTACTTC.

Concerning this clonotype itself: Its ends do not fully match the called genes, so a read error is possible. V and J are TRBV6-6 and TRBJ1-3, with unresolved D. Per germline, CDR1 MNHNY and CDR2 SVGAGI (reference sequence). CDR3 length equals 15 residues. CDR3 bases: TGTGTCAGCACCGGATCCAGGAACTCTGGAAACACCATATATTTT. Translation gives CVSTGSRNSGNTIYF.

This clonotype was recorded a few times. The chain couples TRBV6-1 to TRBJ2-7; D is ambiguous. The CDR3 runs 13 residues. Trimming took off 2 bases at V and 6 bases at J, with 11 bases between the two ends. Germline CDR1 and CDR2: MNHNS and SASEGT. In DNA, the CDR3 is TGTGCCAGCAGTGAAAGGCGCCCTGGCGAGCAGTACTTC. Residues: CASSERRPGEQYF.

The chain is built from TRBV5-6 and TRBJ1-5, with D possibly being TRBD1 (6 bases). The CDR3 loop spans 15 amino acids. Germline values: CDR1 SGHDT, CDR2 YYEEEE. Trimming removed 4 bases from V and 9 bases from J, with 20 bases in between. Here the CDR3 reads CASSSRTVALGPQHF. CDR3 nucleotides: TGTGCCAGCAGCAGCCGGACAGTAGCCCTCGGGCCCCAGCATTTT.

The chain combines TRBV18 with TRBJ1-1, with 8 bases aligning to TRBD1. The CDR3 is 15 residues long. Germline-derived CDR1 and CDR2 are KGHSH and LQKENI. V shed 3 bases and J 4 bases; nucleotides not matched to a gene: 7. Written as DNA, the CDR3 is TGTGCCAGCTCACCGATACAGGGGGAGATCACTGAAGCTTTCTTT. It encodes CASSPIQGEITEAFF.

In this sample, this clonotype turned up many times. The chain joins TRBV3-1 to TRBJ2-4, with D unresolved. The CDR3 is made up of 16 amino acids. Germline loops: CDR1 LGHDT, CDR2 YNNKEL (reference sequence). V lost 2 bases, J lost 0 bases, and 11 bases lay in between. CDR3 in DNA: TGTGCCAGCAGCCAAAGAACAGACATAGCCAAAAACATTCAGTACTTC. This gives the protein CASSQRTDIAKNIQYF.

There are a few counts of this clonotype. V and J are TRBV3-1 and TRBJ2-2, with 7 bases that match TRBD2. The V segment lost 1 base and the J segment 8 bases; nucleotides outside the gene matches: 7. CDR3 length: 15 amino acids. CDR1 and CDR2 (germline): LGHDT, YNNKEL (reference sequence). Here the CDR3 DNA reads TGTGCCAGCAGCCAAGTAGGCGGGAGCGCGGGGGAGCTGTTTTTT. This sequence encodes CASSQVGGSAGELFF.

This clonotype was counted ten times or more. The V and J genes are TRBV29-1 and TRBJ2-6; D remains unclear. V lost 4 bases and J lost 0, with 4 bases in between. Germline V gene lookup returns CDR1 SQVTM and CDR2 ANQGSEA. The CDR3 covers 13 residues. CDR3 bases: TGCAGCGTTGGCTTCTCTGGGGCCAACGTCCTGACTTTC. Protein product: CSVGFSGANVLTF.

This clonotype was detected many times. The CDR3 sequence is CASSLVGGEEKLFF. The CDR3 DNA sequence: TGTGCCAGCAGCTTAGTGGGGGGCGAGGAAAAACTGTTTTTT. The chain joins TRBV7-2 to TRBJ1-4; weak D call: TRBD1 (6 bases). This CDR3 spans 14 amino acids. Trimming removed 1 base from V and 8 bases from J, with 11 bases in between. Per germline, CDR1 SGHTA and CDR2 FQGNSA.

The table lists this clonotype with many counts. This chain joins TRBV3-1 and TRBJ1-6, with D possibly matching TRBD1 (5 bases). This CDR3 has 15 amino acids. Looked up from germline, CDR1 is LGHDT and CDR2 is YNNKEL (reference sequence). The germline V and J ends were trimmed by 0 bases and 9 bases, with 12 bases remaining between them. The CDR3 reads CASSQDIGTGSPLHF. The DNA for the CDR3 is TGTGCCAGCAGCCAAGATATTGGGACGGGTTCACCCCTCCACTTT.

The chain combines TRBV7-8 with TRBJ1-1; D remains ambiguous. The germline V gene has CDR1 SGHVS and CDR2 FQNEAQ. Trimming took 2 bases from V and 1 from J, leaving 5 bases between them. The CDR3 has 13 residues. CDR3: CASSLRENTEAFF. The CDR3 nucleotides are TGTGCCAGCAGCTTAAGAGAGAACACTGAAGCTTTCTTT.

This clonotype was seen repeatedly, ten times or more. The genes are TRBV5-1 and TRBJ2-2; no clear D gene. The CDR3 consists of 14 residues. Germline CDR1 is SGHRS and CDR2 is YFSETQ. V shed 2 bases and J shed 4 bases, with 9 bases lying between them. CDR3 in amino acids: CASSFAAATGELFF. The CDR3 DNA is TGCGCCAGCAGCTTTGCGGCAGCCACCGGGGAGCTGTTTTTT.

In its sample, this clonotype was seen many times. V is TRBV24-1 and J is TRBJ2-3; D is unclear. CDR1 and CDR2 (germline): KGHDR, SFDVKD. This CDR3 contains 13 residues. V was shortened by 4 bases and J by 3 bases, with 7 bases between the two germline ends. CDR3 protein: CATSDDSTDTQYF. The CDR3 bases are TGTGCCACCAGTGACGACTCGACAGATACGCAGTATTTT.

There are a few counts of this clonotype. The chain couples TRBV7-6 to TRBJ2-7; D is ambiguous. The germline CDR1 and CDR2 sequences are SGHVS and FNYEAQ. V was pared by 4 bases and J by 7 bases, with 14 bases between. This CDR3 has 13 amino acids. The CDR3: CASSSATAGEQYF. CDR3 sequence (DNA): TGTGCCAGCAGCTCCGCCACCGCTGGGGAGCAGTACTTC.

The rearrangement uses TRBV18 and TRBJ1-1; D gene ambiguous. The germline V gene has CDR1 KGHSH and CDR2 LQKENI. Trimming took off 2 bases at V and 5 bases at J, with 6 bases between the two ends. This CDR3 has 12 residues. This CDR3 reads CASSPTGTEAFF. The DNA of the CDR3 is TGTGCCAGCTCACCAACGGGGACTGAAGCTTTCTTT.